One and the same sample provided the 18 T cell receptor beta chains below, sequenced in a study of regulatory T cells in long-lasting Graves disease. To make TCR beta libraries, researchers used iRepertoire HTBI primers and Arm-PCR of CDR3 regions. One entry per CDR3 protein, called by TCRdb with MiXCR from the multiplex PCR reads. The sample shows 300,000 to 400,000 distinct CDR3 sequences, roughly a fifth of them seen only once. Sample time point: persistent/refractory GD, antithyroid drugs over 5 years with positive TRAb. After RNA was extracted from PBMCs, the TCR library was made from it. Source: peripheral blood mononuclear cells (PBMCs), taken when the disease was refractory, from a patient treated with antithyroid drugs. The source of these receptors is a female donor with Graves disease.

In its sample, this clonotype was seen a few times. The chain has TRBV5-1 and TRBJ2-5; D perhaps matches TRBD2 (6 bases). CDR3 length equals 13 residues. Germline CDR1 and CDR2: SGHRS and YFSETQ. The ends were cut back, 3 bases at V and 5 bases at J, with 11 bases in the middle. The CDR3 nucleotides are TGCGCCAGCAGCTGGGACTCGGCGGAGACCCAGTACTTC. Translating gives CASSWDSAETQYF.

This clonotype was picked up many times. At one of its ends the junction is not consistent with the germline gene, which may arise from a read error. The chain is built from TRBV28 and TRBJ1-5; D unclear. Per the germline V gene, CDR1 is MDHEN and CDR2 is SYDVKM. The CDR3 runs 15 residues. As DNA, the CDR3 is TGTACCAGCAGCTACCCCGTCGGAGGCAATCAGCCCCAGCATTTT. It is translated as CTSSYPVGGNQPQHF.

V gene TRBV3-1 combines with J gene TRBJ1-2, with D unclear. Germline assignment: CDR1 LGHDT and CDR2 YNNKEL (reference sequence). The CDR3 spans 13 residues. Trimming took 1 base from V and 7 from J, leaving 10 bases between them. The CDR3 DNA sequence: TGTGCCAGCAGCCAAGCTGGAGGAGGTGGCTACACCTTC. It translates to CASSQAGGGGYTF.

V usage is TRBV10-3 and J usage is TRBJ2-7; 8 nucleotides match TRBD2. The CDR3 runs 15 residues. Germline V gives CDR1 ENHRY, CDR2 SYGVKD. The V segment lost 0 bases and the J segment 6 bases; nucleotides outside the gene matches: 7. The CDR3 region has the DNA TGTGCCATCAGTGAGTCACGAGCGGGAGCCCCCGAGCAGTACTTC. It yields the protein CAISESRAGAPEQYF.

This clonotype was detected ten times or more. The J gene is TRBJ1-4, the V gene TRBV2; 7 nucleotides align to TRBD1. There are 14 residues in the CDR3. Germline lookup yields CDR1 SNHLY and CDR2 FYNNEI. V lost 6 bases to trimming and J lost 5 bases; unmatched junction nucleotides: 6. The CDR3 DNA reads as TGTGCCAGCAGGCCGGAGACAGGGAATGAAAAACTGTTTTTT. Translation gives CASRPETGNEKLFF.

This clonotype has ten or more counts. The genes are TRBV7-8 and TRBJ2-5; tentatively, D is TRBD2 (7 bases). CDR3 length: 15 residues. With 1 base removed from V and 5 bases from J, the gap between germline ends came to 14 bases. The germline gives CDR1 SGHVS, CDR2 FQNEAQ. The DNA for the CDR3 is TGTGCCAGCAGCTTAGAGGGGGGGTATAGGGAGACCCAGTACTTC. Its protein is CASSLEGGYRETQYF.

This chain joins TRBV14 and TRBJ1-1; D gene unclear. V lost 2 bases and J lost 4, with 8 bases in between. This CDR3 is 13 amino acids long. Germline CDR1 is SGHDN and CDR2 is FVKESK. The CDR3 reads CASSQKRITEAFF. CDR3 sequence (DNA): TGTGCCAGCAGCCAAAAAAGAATCACTGAAGCTTTCTTT.

In its sample, this clonotype was seen a few times. J is TRBJ2-7 and V is TRBV6-1; TRBD1 might be the D (6 bases). The CDR3 runs to 14 residues. Looked up from germline, CDR1 is MNHNS and CDR2 is SASEGT. The V end was cut by 5 bases, the J end by 3 bases, with 14 bases between. CDR3 amino acids: CASSPREGGYEQYF. DNA for the CDR3: TGTGCCAGCAGTCCCAGGGAAGGGGGCTACGAGCAGTACTTC.

The chain combines TRBV19 with TRBJ1-4; 7 nucleotides align to TRBD1. CDR3 size: 14 residues. The junction had 13 bases not matched to a gene; V was cut back by 10 bases and J by 8 bases. Germline-derived CDR1 and CDR2 are LNHDA and SQIVND (reference sequence). The CDR3 bases are TGTGCCACAAGTTCATGGACAGGTTTCGAAAAACTGTTTTTT. Translation gives CATSSWTGFEKLFF.

This clonotype came up a few times. This chain joins TRBV19 and TRBJ2-7; D is possibly TRBD2 (5 bases). The CDR3 has 15 amino acids. V was pared by 3 bases and J by 1 base, with 13 bases between. CDR1 is LNHDA and CDR2 is SQIVND in the germline V gene (reference sequence). CDR3 loop: CASSISGASSYEQYF. Here the CDR3 DNA reads TGTGCCAGTAGTATCAGCGGAGCGAGTTCCTACGAGCAGTACTTC.

This clonotype was observed at least ten times. The gene calls are TRBV6-1 and TRBJ1-5, with D maybe TRBD1 (5 bases). Trimming left V 8 bases short and J 5 bases short, with 16 bases between. CDR3 length equals 14 residues. The germline CDR1 and CDR2 sequences are MNHNS and SASEGT. The CDR3 sequence is CASLWGGTDQPQHF. CDR3 DNA: TGTGCCAGCCTCTGGGGGGGGACGGATCAGCCCCAGCATTTT.

This clonotype was recorded at least ten times. This chain uses TRBV30 with TRBJ2-7, with 9 nucleotides matching TRBD2. The V segment lost 3 bases and the J segment 0 bases; nucleotides outside the gene matches: 6. Germline V lookup: CDR1 GTSNPN, CDR2 SVGIG (reference sequence). The CDR3 is 15 residues long. Here the CDR3 DNA reads TGTGCCTGGAGCCGCGGGAGGGAGAGCTCCTACGAGCAGTACTTC. This sequence encodes CAWSRGRESSYEQYF.

The J gene is TRBJ2-2, the V gene TRBV5-1; D ambiguous. CDR3 length: 16 amino acids. The V gene lost 0 bases and the J gene lost 2 bases, with 11 bases spanning the gap. Germline assignment: CDR1 SGHRS and CDR2 YFSETQ. Here the CDR3 DNA reads TGCGCCAGCAGCTTGGCATTTGCTTCCAACACCGGGGAGCTGTTTTTT. Amino acid sequence: CASSLAFASNTGELFF.

This clonotype showed up just a few times. This chain connects TRBV11-2 to TRBJ1-5, with D perhaps TRBD1 (5 bases). The CDR3 spans 14 residues. Per the germline V gene, CDR1 is SGHAT and CDR2 is FQNNGV. The ends were cut back, 5 bases at V and 4 bases at J, with 12 bases in the middle. CDR3 residues: CASSAGFANQPQHF. DNA for the CDR3: TGTGCCAGCAGCGCAGGGTTTGCAAATCAGCCCCAGCATTTT.

There are many counts of this clonotype. V gene TRBV6-1 combines with J gene TRBJ2-5, with 7 bases aligning to TRBD2. The CDR3 loop spans 13 amino acids. Germline CDR1 MNHNS, CDR2 SASEGT. With 5 bases clipped from V and 2 bases from J, the junction kept 2 bases outside the gene matches. In DNA form, the CDR3 reads TGTGCCAGCAGTCAGGGAGGGCAAGAGACCCAGTACTTC. This sequence encodes CASSQGGQETQYF.

This clonotype was counted once. The chain uses TRBV19 and TRBJ1-5; TRBD1 aligns across 7 bases. The CDR3 loop spans 14 amino acids. Looked up from germline, CDR1 is LNHDA and CDR2 is SQIVND (reference sequence). J gave up 7 bases and V 5 bases, and 8 bases lay outside the gene matches. CDR3 loop: CASSPRQGEQPQHF. In DNA, the CDR3 is TGTGCCAGTAGTCCACGACAGGGTGAACAGCCCCAGCATTTT.

At least ten counts were recorded for this clonotype. The chain carries TRBV7-8 and TRBJ1-1; D uncertain. The germline V gene encodes CDR1 SGHVS and CDR2 FQNEAQ. Trimming left V 2 bases short and J 8 bases short, with 21 bases between. The CDR3 covers 16 residues. CDR3 loop: CASSLNSILSAREAFF. The CDR3 bases are TGTGCCAGCAGCTTAAATTCTATATTGTCCGCTCGGGAAGCTTTCTTT.

This clonotype was detected a few times. The chain is built from TRBV9 and TRBJ2-7, with D possibly being TRBD2 (5 bases). The V gene lost 4 bases and the J gene lost 3 bases, with 20 bases spanning the gap. The CDR3 has 16 amino acids. The germline V gene has CDR1 SGDLS and CDR2 YYNGEE. Written as DNA, the CDR3 is TGTGCCAGCAGCCACCAGCCAACTAGTTATTTCTACGAGCAGTACTTC. Translation: CASSHQPTSYFYEQYF.